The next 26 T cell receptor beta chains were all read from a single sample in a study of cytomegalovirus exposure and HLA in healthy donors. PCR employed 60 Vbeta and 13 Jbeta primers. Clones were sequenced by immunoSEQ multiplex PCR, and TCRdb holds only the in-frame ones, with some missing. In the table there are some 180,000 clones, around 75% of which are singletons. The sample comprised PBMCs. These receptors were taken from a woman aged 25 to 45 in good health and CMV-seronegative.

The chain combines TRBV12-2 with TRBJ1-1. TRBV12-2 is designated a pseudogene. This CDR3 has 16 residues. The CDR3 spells CASRCPGGGLFTEAFF. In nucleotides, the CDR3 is TGTGCAAGTCGCTGCCCGGGGGGCGGGCTATTCACTGAAGCTTTCTTT.

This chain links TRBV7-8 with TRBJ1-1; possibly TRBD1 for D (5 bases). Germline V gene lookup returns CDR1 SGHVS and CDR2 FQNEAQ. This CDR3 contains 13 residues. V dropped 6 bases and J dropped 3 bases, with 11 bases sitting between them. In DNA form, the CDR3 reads TGTGCCAGCAGGGCCCCAGGGTACACTGAAGCTTTCTTT. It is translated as CASRAPGYTEAFF.

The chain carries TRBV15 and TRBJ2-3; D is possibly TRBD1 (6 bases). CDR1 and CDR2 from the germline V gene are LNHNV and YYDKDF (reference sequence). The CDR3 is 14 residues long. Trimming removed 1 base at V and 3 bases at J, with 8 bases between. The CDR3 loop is CATSRGTGTDTQYF. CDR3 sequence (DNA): TGTGCCACCAGCAGAGGAACAGGGACAGATACGCAGTATTTT. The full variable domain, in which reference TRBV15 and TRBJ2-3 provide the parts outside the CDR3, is DAMVIQNPRYQVTQFGKPVTLSCSQTLNHNVMYWYQQKSSQAPKLLFHYYDKDFNNEADTPDNFQSRRPNTSFCFLDIRSPGLGDTAMYLCATSRGTGTDTQYFGPGTRLTVL.

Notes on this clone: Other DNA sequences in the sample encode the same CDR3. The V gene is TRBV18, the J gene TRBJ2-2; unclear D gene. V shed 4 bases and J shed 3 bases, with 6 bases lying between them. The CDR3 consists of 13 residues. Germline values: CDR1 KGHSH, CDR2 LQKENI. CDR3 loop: CASSLSDTGELFF. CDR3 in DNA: TGTGCCAGCTCACTGAGTGACACCGGGGAGCTGTTTTTT. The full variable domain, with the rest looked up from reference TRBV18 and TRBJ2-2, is NAGVMQNPRHLVRRRGQEARLRCSPMKGHSHVYWYRQLPEEGLKFMVYLQKENIIDESGMPKERFSAEFPKEGPSILRIQQVVRGDSAAYFCASSLSDTGELFFGEGSRLTVL.

Here the CDR3 reads CAWKSNGELFF. The CDR3, as DNA: TGTGCCTGGAAGAGTAACGGGGAGCTGTTTTTT. This rearrangement joins TRBV30 to TRBJ2-2; D ambiguous. The ends were cut back, 4 bases at V and 7 bases at J, with 7 bases in the middle. Germline assignment: CDR1 GTSNPN and CDR2 SVGIG (reference sequence). This CDR3 has 11 residues.

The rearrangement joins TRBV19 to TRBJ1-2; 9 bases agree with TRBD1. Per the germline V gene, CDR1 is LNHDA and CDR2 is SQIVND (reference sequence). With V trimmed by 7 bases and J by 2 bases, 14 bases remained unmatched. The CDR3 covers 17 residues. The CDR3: CASTHKADRGMNYGYTF. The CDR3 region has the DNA TGTGCCAGTACCCATAAAGCGGACAGGGGCATGAACTATGGCTACACCTTC.

The CDR3 region has the DNA TGTGCCAGCAAAGGGACAGGGGGCCTTAATGAAAAACTGTTTTTT. The encoded protein is CASKGTGGLNEKLFF. V and J are TRBV27 and TRBJ1-4; 12 positions match TRBD1. V shed 7 bases and J 4 bases; nucleotides not matched to a gene: 4. This CDR3 spans 15 amino acids. Germline CDR1 reads MNHEY; CDR2 reads SMNVEV (reference sequence).

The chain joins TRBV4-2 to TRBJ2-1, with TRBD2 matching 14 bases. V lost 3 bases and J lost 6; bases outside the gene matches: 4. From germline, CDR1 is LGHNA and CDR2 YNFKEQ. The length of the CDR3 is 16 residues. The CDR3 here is CASSHPGLAGVNEQFF. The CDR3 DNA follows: TGTGCCAGCAGCCACCCGGGACTAGCGGGAGTCAATGAGCAGTTCTTC.

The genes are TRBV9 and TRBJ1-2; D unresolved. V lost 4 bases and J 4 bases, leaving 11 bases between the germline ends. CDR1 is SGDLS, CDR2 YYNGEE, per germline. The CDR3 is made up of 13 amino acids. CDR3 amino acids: CASSTRLAYGYTF. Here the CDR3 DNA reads TGTGCCAGCAGCACCAGACTGGCCTATGGCTACACCTTC.

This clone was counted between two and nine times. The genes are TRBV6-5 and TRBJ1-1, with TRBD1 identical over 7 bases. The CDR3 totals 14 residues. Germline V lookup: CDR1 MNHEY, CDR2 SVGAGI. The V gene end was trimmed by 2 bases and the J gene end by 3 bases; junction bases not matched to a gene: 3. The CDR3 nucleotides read TGTGCCAGCAGTTACAGACAGGGTCACACTGAAGCTTTCTTT. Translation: CASSYRQGHTEAFF.

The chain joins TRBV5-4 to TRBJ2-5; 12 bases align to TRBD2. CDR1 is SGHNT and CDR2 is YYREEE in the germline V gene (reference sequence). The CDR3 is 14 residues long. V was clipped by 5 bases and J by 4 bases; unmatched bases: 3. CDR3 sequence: CASSLAGGGETQYF. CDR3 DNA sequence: TGTGCCAGCAGTCTAGCGGGGGGGGGAGAGACCCAGTACTTC.

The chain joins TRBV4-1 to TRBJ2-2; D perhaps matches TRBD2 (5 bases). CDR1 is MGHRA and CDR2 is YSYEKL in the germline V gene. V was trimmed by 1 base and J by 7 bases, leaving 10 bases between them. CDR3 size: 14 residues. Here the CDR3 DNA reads TGCGCCAGCAGCCAAGGAGAGGGAGTCGGGGAGCTGTTTTTT. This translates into CASSQGEGVGELFF.

DNA for the CDR3: TGTGCCAGTTACAGGGCCTCCTATGGCTACACCTTC. It encodes CASYRASYGYTF. V gene TRBV27 combines with J gene TRBJ1-2; a possible D gene is TRBD1 (6 bases). The germline gives CDR1 MNHEY, CDR2 SMNVEV (reference sequence). Trimming took 9 bases from V and 4 from J, leaving 12 bases between them. The CDR3 totals 12 residues.

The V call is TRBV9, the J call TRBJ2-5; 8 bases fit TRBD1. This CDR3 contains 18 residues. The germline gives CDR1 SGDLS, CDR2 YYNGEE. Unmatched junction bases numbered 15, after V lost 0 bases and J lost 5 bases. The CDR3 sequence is CASSVVPWVGQGEETQYF. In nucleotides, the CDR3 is TGTGCCAGCAGCGTAGTCCCTTGGGTTGGACAGGGAGAGGAGACCCAGTACTTC.

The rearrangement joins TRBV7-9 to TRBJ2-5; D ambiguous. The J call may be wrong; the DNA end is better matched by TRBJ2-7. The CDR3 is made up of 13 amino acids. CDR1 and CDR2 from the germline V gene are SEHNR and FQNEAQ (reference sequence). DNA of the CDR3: TGTGCCAGCAGCTTACTCGGTACCTACGAGCAGTACTTC. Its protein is CASSLLGTYEQYF.

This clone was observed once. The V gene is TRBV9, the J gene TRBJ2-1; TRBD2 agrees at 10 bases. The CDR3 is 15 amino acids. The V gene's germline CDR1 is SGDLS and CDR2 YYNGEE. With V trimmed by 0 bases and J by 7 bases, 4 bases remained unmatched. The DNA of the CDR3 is TGTGCCAGCAGCGTAGGATCAGCGGGGGGGAATGAGCAGTTCTTC. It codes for CASSVGSAGGNEQFF.

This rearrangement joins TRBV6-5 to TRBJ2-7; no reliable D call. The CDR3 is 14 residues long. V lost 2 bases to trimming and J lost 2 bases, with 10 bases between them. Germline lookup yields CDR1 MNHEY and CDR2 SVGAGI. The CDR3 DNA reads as TGTGCCAGCAGTTACATTGACAAGCCCTACGAGCAGTACTTC. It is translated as CASSYIDKPYEQYF.

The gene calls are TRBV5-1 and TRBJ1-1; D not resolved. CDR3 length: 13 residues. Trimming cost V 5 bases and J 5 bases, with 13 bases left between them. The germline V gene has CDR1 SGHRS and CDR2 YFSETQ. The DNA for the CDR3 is TGCGCCAGCAGTGCTTCTGGGAGGACTGAAGCTTTCTTT. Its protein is CASSASGRTEAFF. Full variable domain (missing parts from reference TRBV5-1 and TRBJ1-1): KAGVTQTPRYLIKTRGQQVTLSCSPISGHRSVSWYQQTPGQGLQFLFEYFSETQRNKGNFPGRFSGRQFSNSRSEMNVSTLELGDSALYLCASSASGRTEAFFGQGTRLTVV.

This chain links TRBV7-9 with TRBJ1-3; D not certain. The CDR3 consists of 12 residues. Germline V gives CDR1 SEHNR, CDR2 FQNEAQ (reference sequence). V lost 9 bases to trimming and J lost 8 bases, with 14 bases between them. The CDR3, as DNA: TGTGCCAGGAGAGCGGACGACCACACCATATATTTT. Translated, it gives CARRADDHTIYF.

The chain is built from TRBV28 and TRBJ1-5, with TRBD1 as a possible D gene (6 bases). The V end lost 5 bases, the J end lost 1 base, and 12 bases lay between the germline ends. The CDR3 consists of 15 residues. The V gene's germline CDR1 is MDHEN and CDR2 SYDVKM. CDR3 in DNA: TGTGCCAGCAGTGGGCGACAGGAGAGCAATCAGCCCCAGCATTTT. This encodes CASSGRQESNQPQHF. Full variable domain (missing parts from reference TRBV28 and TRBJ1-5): DVKVTQSSRYLVKRTGEKVFLECVQDMDHENMFWYRQDPGLGLRLIYFSYDVKMKEKGDIPEGYSVSREKKERFSLILESASTNQTSMYLCASSGRQESNQPQHFGDGTRLSIL.

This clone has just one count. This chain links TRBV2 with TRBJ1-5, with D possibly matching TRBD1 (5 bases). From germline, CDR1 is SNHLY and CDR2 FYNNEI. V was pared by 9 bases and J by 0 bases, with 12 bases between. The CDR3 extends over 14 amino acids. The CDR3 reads CARGGVYSNQPQHF. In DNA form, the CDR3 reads TGTGCCAGGGGGGGGGTATATAGCAATCAGCCCCAGCATTTT.

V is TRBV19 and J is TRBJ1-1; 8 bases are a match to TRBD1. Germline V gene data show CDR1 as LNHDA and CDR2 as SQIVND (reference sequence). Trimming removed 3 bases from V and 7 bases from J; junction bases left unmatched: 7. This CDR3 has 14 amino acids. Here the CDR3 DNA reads TGTGCCAGTAGTATTCCTGGACAGGGACGTGAAGCTTTCTTT. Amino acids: CASSIPGQGREAFF.

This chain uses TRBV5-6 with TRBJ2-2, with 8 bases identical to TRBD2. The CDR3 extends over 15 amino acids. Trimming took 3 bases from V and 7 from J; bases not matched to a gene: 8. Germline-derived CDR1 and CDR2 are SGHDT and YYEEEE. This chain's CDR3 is CASSSTGRAVGELFF. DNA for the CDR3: TGTGCCAGCAGCTCGACCGGGAGGGCCGTCGGGGAGCTGTTTTTT. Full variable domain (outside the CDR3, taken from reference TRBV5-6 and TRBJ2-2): DAGVTQSPTHLIKTRGQQVTLRCSPKSGHDTVSWYQQALGQGPQFIFQYYEEEERQRGNFPDRFSGHQFPNYSSELNVNALLLGDSALYLCASSSTGRAVGELFFGEGSRLTVL.

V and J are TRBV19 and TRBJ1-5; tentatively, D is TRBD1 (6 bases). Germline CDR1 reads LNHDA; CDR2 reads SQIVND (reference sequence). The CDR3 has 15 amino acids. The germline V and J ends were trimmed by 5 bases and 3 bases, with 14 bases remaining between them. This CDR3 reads CASSGGQTPNQPQHF. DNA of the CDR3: TGTGCCAGTAGTGGTGGACAGACTCCCAATCAGCCCCAGCATTTT.

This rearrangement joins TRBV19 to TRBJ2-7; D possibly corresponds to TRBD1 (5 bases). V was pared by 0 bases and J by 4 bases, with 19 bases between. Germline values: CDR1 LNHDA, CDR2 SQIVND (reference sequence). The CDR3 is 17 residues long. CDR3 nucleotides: TGTGCCAGTAGTATAGAAATTTCGGTCAAGGGGTTTTACGAGCAGTACTTC. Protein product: CASSIEISVKGFYEQYF. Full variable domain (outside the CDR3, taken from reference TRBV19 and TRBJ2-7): DGGITQSPKYLFRKEGQNVTLSCEQNLNHDAMYWYRQDPGQGLRLIYYSQIVNDFQKGDIAEGYSVSREKKESFPLTVTSAQKNPTAFYLCASSIEISVKGFYEQYFGPGTRLTVT.

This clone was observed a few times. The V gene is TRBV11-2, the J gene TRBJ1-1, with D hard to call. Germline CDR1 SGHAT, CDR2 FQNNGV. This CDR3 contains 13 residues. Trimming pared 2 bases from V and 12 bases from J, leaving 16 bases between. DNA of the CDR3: TGTGCCAGCAGCTTATCGGTTTCGGGGTTAACTTTCTTT. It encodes CASSLSVSGLTFF.